This is a list of T cell receptor beta chains from one sample in a study of technical replicates of blood from a few donors. Method: immunoSEQ multiplex PCR; TCRdb's copy keeps in-frame clones and lacks some. Here the sample spans approximately 88,000 clones, around 94% being singletons. The specimen was T cells isolated from PBMCs. The receptor set was obtained from a human donor in good health. CDR3s include the opening cysteine and the closing phenylalanine or tryptophan. A D gene is named only where the DNA matches it firmly. The size of a clone is reported for some rows only, either as once, few or many, or as a class for expanded clones.

TRBV6-6	TRBD1	TRBJ2-7	.	CASSYPQGVPSEQYF	TGTGCCAGCAGTTACCCTCAGGGGGTCCCCTCCGAGCAGTACTTC
TRBV18	TRBD2	TRBJ2-5	.	CASSPASGLQETQYF	TGTGCCAGCTCCCCAGCTAGCGGTTTACAAGAGACCCAGTACTTC
TRBV6-1	.	TRBJ2-1	.	CASMEVNSYNEQFF	TGTGCCAGCATGGAGGTGAACTCCTACAATGAGCAGTTCTTC
TRBV12-2	.	TRBJ2-4	once	CASSPPLLTGLKNIQYF	TGTGCAAGTAGCCCCCCGCTTTTGACAGGCCTAAAAAACATTCAGTACTTC
TRBV2	TRBD1	TRBJ1-4	.	CASSEAGRGTGRGEKLFF	TGTGCCAGCAGTGAAGCCGGGAGAGGGACAGGTCGGGGTGAAAAACTGTTTTTT
TRBV5-6	.	TRBJ2-3	.	CASSPPTGTDTQYF	TGTGCCAGCAGCCCCCCCACAGGGACAGATACGCAGTATTTT
TRBV10-3	.	TRBJ2-7	.	CAISDFSQYEQYF	TGTGCCATCAGTGATTTCTCGCAGTACGAGCAGTACTTC
TRBV28	.	TRBJ2-3	.	CASSPTSTDTQYF	TGTGCCAGCAGTCCAACTAGCACAGATACGCAGTATTTT
TRBV19	.	TRBJ2-7	once	CASSSLTGSYEQYF	TGTGCCAGTAGCAGCCTGACAGGATCCTACGAGCAGTACTTC
TRBV28	TRBD1	TRBJ2-3	.	CASSPDRVTDTQYF	TGTGCCAGCAGCCCGGACAGGGTTACGGATACGCAGTATTTT
TRBV27	TRBD1	TRBJ1-2	.	CASSLGQGYGYTF	TGTGCCAGCAGTCTCGGACAGGGCTATGGCTACACCTTC
TRBV9	.	TRBJ2-2	.	CASSQRTLNTGELFF	TGTGCCAGCAGCCAACGGACTCTAAACACCGGGGAGCTGTTTTTT
TRBV27	.	TRBJ2-5	.	CASRDIGLEETQYF	TGTGCCAGCAGAGACATTGGCTTGGAAGAGACCCAGTACTTC
TRBV15	.	TRBJ1-5	.	CATSWGRNQPQHF	TGTGCCACCAGCTGGGGCCGCAATCAGCCCCAGCATTTT
TRBV12-5	.	TRBJ2-1	.	CASGLVLGPSNEQFF	TGTGCTAGTGGTTTGGTACTAGGTCCCTCCAATGAGCAGTTCTTC
TRBV28	.	TRBJ1-1	.	CATSNIGRGWSTEAFF	TGTGCCACCTCGAATATCGGTCGGGGGTGGAGCACTGAAGCTTTCTTT
TRBV7-2	TRBD1	TRBJ1-1	.	CASSRDSQNTEAFF	TGTGCCAGCAGCCGGGACAGCCAGAACACTGAAGCTTTCTTT
TRBV27	.	TRBJ2-3	.	CASMTTSTDTQYF	TGTGCCAGCATGACAACTAGCACAGATACGCAGTATTTT
TRBV7-6	.	TRBJ1-4	.	CASGKEANEKLFF	TGTGCCAGCGGAAAGGAGGCTAATGAAAAACTGTTTTTT
TRBV6-5	TRBD1	TRBJ2-3	.	CASSMTGGTADTQYF	TGTGCCAGCAGTATGACAGGGGGGACCGCAGATACGCAGTATTTT
TRBV18	.	TRBJ1-1	.	CASSLQENTEAFF	TGTGCCAGCTCACTACAAGAGAACACTGAAGCTTTCTTT
TRBV12-1	.	TRBJ2-1	.	CASSSNNEQFF	TGTGCCAGCAGCTCTAACAATGAGCAGTTCTTC
TRBV2	.	TRBJ2-3	.	CASIQGHQRPDTQYF	TGTGCCAGCATCCAGGGACATCAGCGACCCGATACGCAGTATTTT
TRBV7-9	.	TRBJ2-1	.	CASSLFGVSAYNEQFF	TGTGCCAGCAGCTTATTCGGGGTTAGCGCCTACAATGAGCAGTTCTTC
TRBV18	.	TRBJ1-5	.	CASSPMDSLYSNQPQHF	TGTGCCAGCTCACCCATGGACAGCCTCTATAGCAATCAGCCCCAGCATTTT